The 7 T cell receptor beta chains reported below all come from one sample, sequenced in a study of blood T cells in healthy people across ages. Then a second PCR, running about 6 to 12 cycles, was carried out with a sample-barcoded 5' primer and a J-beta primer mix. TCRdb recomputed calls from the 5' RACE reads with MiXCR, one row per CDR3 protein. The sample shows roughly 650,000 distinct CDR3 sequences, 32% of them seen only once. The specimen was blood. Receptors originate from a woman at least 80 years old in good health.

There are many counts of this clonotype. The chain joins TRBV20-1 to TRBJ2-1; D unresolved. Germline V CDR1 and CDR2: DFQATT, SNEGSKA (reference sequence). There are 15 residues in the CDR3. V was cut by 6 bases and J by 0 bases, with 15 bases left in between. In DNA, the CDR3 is TGCAGTGCACCCCCCCATTTCGACTCCTACAATGAGCAGTTCTTC. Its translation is CSAPPHFDSYNEQFF.

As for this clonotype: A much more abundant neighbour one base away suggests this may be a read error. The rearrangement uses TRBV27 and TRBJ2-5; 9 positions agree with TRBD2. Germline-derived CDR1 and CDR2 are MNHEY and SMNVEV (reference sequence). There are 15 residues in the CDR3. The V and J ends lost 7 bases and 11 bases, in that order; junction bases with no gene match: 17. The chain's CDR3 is CASTAAGGVSTPQYF. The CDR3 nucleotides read TGTGCCAGCACAGCAGCGGGGGGCGTCTCAACTCCACAGTACTTC.

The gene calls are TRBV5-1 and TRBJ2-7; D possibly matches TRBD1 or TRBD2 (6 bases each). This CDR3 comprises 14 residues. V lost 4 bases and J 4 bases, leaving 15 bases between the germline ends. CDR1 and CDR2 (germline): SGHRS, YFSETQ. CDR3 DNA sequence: TGCGCCAGCAGCCCCTCTAGGGGGAGGTACGAGCAGTACTTC. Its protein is CASSPSRGRYEQYF.

The DNA of the CDR3 is TGTGCCAGCAGCCGTAGGGGGGGACAGGGGAACACTGAAGCTTTCTTT. Translating it yields CASSRRGGQGNTEAFF. The chain carries TRBV6-6 and TRBJ1-1; 9 bases match TRBD1. Germline CDR1 is MNHNY and CDR2 is SVGAGI (reference sequence). The V and J ends lost 6 bases and 1 base, in that order; junction bases with no gene match: 9. This CDR3 has 16 residues.

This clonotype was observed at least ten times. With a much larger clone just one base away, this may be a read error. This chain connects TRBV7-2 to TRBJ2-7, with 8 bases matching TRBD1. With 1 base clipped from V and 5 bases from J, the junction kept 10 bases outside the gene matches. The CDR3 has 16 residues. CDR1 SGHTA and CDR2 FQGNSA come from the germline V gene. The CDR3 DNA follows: TGTGCCAGCAGCTTAGAGAGTTGGACAGGGTCCCACGAGCAGTACTTC. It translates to CASSLESWTGSHEQYF.

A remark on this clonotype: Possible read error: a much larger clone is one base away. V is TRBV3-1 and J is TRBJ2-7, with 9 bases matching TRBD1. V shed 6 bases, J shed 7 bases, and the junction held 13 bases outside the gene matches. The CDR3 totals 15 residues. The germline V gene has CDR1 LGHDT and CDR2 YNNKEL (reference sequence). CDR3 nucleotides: TGTGCCAGCAGTGAACGACAGGGGGGTTACAATGAGCAGTACTTC. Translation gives CASSERQGGYNEQYF.

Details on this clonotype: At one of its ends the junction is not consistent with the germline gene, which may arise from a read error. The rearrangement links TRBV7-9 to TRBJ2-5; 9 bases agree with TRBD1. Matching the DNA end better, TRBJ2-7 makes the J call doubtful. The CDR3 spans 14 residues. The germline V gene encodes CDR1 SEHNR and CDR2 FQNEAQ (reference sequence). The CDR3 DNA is TGTGCCAACAGCGCCGGGACAGGGAGGACCGAGCAGTACTTC. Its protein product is CANSAGTGRTEQYF.